The 5 T cell receptor beta chains presented below share a single source sample, sequenced in a study of blood T cell repertoires in COVID-19. Sequenced by immunoSEQ multiplex PCR; TCRdb stores in-frame clones only, minus some. The repertoire holds 150,000 to 200,000 clones, around nine tenths seen once, with around 2.3% in the top ten. Sequencing was done on a sample of peripheral blood. The receptors originated from a man aged 65-85 years with active or convalescent COVID-19.

This chain joins TRBV10-1 and TRBJ1-3; TRBD1 matches at 9 bases. Germline CDR1 reads WNHNN; CDR2 reads SYGVQD (reference sequence). The CDR3 is 14 amino acids. The V segment lost 10 bases and the J segment 6 bases; nucleotides outside the gene matches: 10. DNA for the CDR3: TGCGCCAACAGGGGGCATAAGGTGGAAAACACCATATATTTT. It specifies CANRGHKVENTIYF.

The rearrangement links TRBV7-6 to TRBJ2-1; the D gene is possibly TRBD1 (6 bases). The V gene's germline CDR1 is SGHVS and CDR2 FNYEAQ. V lost 3 bases and J 4 bases, leaving 13 bases between the germline ends. The CDR3 covers 15 residues. This chain's CDR3 is CASSFTGNRYNEQFF. DNA of the CDR3: TGTGCCAGCAGCTTCACAGGGAACCGATACAATGAGCAGTTCTTC.

The chain employs TRBV7-9 and TRBJ2-1, with D possibly being TRBD2 (5 bases). V lost 6 bases to trimming and J lost 6 bases, with 18 bases between them. In germline, CDR1 is SEHNR, CDR2 FQNEAQ (reference sequence). The CDR3 has 15 amino acids. CDR3 loop: CASSSTLASPNEQFF. DNA for the CDR3: TGTGCCAGCAGTTCAACCCTAGCTAGCCCCAATGAGCAGTTCTTC.

The genes are TRBV28 and TRBJ2-2, with a weak D call TRBD1 (7 bases). Trimming left V 8 bases short and J 4 bases short, with 17 bases between. Germline loops: CDR1 MDHEN, CDR2 SYDVKM. The CDR3 has 15 residues. The CDR3 region is CASQMTGRITGELFF. CDR3 DNA: TGTGCCAGCCAAATGACAGGGAGGATCACCGGGGAGCTGTTTTTT.

The chain employs TRBV3-1 (or the pseudogene TRBV3-2) and TRBJ2-1, with 7 bases identical to TRBD1. The V gene's germline CDR1 is LGHDT and CDR2 YNNKEL (reference sequence). The V gene end was trimmed by 4 bases and the J gene end by 4 bases; junction bases not matched to a gene: 7. The CDR3 is 15 residues long. The CDR3 DNA is TGTGCCAGCAGCCCGGACAGGCTTTTTTACAATGAGCAGTTCTTC. It encodes CASSPDRLFYNEQFF.